One T cell receptor beta chain is described in this entry. This sample was taken from a study of blood T cell repertoires in COVID-19. TCRdb keeps only in-frame clones here, not all; method: immunoSEQ multiplex PCR. The table records 200,000 to 250,000 clones, just over 85% of them present only once. The V gene lost 5 bases and the J gene lost 0 bases, with 8 bases spanning the gap. The CDR3 is 14 residues long. Germline CDR1 LNHDA, CDR2 SQIVND (reference sequence). Specimen: PBMCs or T cells enriched from blood (not recorded which). The chain has TRBV19 and TRBJ2-4, with D unclear. The sequence was collected from a woman aged 40 to 49 with acute COVID-19. Here the CDR3 DNA reads TGTGCCAGTAGTCAGATGGCAGCCAAAAACATTCAGTACTTC. Translated, it gives CASSQMAAKNIQYF.